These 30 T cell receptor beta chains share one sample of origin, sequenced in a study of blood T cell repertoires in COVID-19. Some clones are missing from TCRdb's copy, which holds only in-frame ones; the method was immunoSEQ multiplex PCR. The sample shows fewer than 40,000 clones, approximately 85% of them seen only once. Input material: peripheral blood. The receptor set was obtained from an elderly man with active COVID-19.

CDR3 in amino acids: CATSSVWTSTDTQYF. The DNA of the CDR3 is TGTGCCACCTCTAGCGTCTGGACTAGCACAGATACGCAGTATTTT. The chain has TRBV2 and TRBJ2-3; tentatively, D is TRBD2 (6 bases). The CDR3 contains 15 residues. The V gene's germline CDR1 is SNHLY and CDR2 FYNNEI. With 10 bases removed from V and 0 bases from J, the gap between germline ends came to 17 bases.

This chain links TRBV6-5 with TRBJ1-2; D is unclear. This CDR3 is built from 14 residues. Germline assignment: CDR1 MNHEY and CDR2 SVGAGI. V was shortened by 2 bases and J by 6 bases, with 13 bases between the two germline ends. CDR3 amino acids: CASSYEGSSHGYTF. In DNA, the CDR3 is TGTGCCAGCAGTTACGAGGGATCGAGTCATGGCTACACCTTC.

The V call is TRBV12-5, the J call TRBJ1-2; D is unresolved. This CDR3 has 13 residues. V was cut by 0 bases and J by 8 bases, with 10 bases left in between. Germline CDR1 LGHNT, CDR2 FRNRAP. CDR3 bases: TGTGCTAGTGGTTTGGTAAGACAAACCGGCTACACCTTC. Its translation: CASGLVRQTGYTF.

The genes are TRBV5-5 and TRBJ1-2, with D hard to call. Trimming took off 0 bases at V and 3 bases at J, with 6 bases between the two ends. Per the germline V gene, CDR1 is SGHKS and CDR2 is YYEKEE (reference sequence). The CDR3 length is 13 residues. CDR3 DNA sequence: TGTGCCAGCAGCTTGGTGGCAGACTATGGCTACACCTTC. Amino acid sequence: CASSLVADYGYTF. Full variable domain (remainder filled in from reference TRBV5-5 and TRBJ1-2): DAGVTQSPTHLIKTRGQQVTLRCSPISGHKSVSWYQQVLGQGPQFIFQYYEKEERGRGNFPDRFSARQFPNYSSELNVNALLLGDSALYLCASSLVADYGYTFGSGTRLTVV.

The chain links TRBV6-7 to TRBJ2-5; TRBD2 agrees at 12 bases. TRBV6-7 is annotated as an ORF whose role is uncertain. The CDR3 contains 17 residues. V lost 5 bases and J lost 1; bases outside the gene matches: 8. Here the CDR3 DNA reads TGTGCCAGCAGTCAAACGGGGACTAGCGGGCCCCAAGAGACCCAGTACTTC. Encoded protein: CASSQTGTSGPQETQYF.

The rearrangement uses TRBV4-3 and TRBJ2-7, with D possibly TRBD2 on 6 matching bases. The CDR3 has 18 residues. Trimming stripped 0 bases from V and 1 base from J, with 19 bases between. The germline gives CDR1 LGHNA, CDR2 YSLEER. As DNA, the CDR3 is TGCGCCAGCAGCCAAGATCAGGGCGGGGCAGGCCCGTCCTACGAGCAGTACTTC. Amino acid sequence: CASSQDQGGAGPSYEQYF.

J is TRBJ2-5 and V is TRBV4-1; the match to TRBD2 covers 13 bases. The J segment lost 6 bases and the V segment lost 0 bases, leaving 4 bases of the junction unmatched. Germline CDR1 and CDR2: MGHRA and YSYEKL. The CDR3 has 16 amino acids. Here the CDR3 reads CASSQDPGLAGQTQYF. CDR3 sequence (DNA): TGCGCCAGCAGCCAAGATCCGGGACTAGCGGGACAGACCCAGTACTTC.

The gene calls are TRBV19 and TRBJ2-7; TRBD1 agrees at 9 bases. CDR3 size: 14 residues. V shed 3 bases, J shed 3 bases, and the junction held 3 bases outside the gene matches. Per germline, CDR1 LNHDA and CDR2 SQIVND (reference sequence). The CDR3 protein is CASSIPGQGYEQYF. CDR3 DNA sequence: TGTGCCAGTAGTATCCCGGGACAGGGCTACGAGCAGTACTTC.

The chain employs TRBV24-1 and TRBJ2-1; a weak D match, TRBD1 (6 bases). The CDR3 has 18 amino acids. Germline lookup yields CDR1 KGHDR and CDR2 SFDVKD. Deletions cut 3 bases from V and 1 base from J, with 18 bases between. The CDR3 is CATSDAAGSRGSYNEQFF. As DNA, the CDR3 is TGTGCCACCAGTGATGCGGCAGGGAGTAGGGGGTCCTACAATGAGCAGTTCTTC.

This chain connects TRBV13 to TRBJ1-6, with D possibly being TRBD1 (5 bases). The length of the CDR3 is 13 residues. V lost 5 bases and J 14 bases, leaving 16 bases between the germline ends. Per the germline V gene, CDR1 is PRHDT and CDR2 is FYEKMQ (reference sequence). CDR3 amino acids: CASSQSQVPALHF. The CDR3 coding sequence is TGTGCCAGCAGCCAATCACAGGTTCCGGCCCTCCACTTT.

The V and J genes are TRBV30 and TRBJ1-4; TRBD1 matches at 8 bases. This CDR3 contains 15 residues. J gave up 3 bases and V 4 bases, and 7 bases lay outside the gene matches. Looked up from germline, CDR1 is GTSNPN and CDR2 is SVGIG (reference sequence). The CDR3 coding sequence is TGTGCCTGGAATAATCAGGGGGCGTCTAATGAAAAACTGTTTTTT. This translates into CAWNNQGASNEKLFF.

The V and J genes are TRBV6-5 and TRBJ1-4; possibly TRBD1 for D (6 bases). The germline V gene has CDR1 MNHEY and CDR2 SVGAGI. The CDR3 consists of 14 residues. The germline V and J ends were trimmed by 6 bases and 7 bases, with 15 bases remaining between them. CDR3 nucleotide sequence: TGTGCCAGCAGCCCCAGGGGATACACTGAAAAACTGTTTTTT. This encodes CASSPRGYTEKLFF.

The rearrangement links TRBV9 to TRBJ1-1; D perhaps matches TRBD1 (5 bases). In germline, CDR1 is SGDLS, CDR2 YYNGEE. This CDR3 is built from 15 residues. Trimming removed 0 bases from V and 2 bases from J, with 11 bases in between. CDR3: CASSVEGQGNTEAFF. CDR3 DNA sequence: TGTGCCAGCAGCGTAGAGGGCCAGGGCAACACTGAAGCTTTCTTT.

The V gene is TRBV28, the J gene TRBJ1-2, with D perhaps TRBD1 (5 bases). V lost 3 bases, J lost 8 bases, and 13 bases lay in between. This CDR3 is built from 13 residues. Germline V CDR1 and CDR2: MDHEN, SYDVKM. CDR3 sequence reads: CASSLKLGRGYTF. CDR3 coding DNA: TGTGCCAGCAGTTTGAAATTGGGGCGCGGCTACACCTTC.

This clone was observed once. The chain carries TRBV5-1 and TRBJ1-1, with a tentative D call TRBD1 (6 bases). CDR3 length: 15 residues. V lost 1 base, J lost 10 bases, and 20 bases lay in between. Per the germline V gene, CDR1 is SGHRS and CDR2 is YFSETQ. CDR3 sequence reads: CASSLLDGLVGGAFF. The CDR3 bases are TGCGCCAGCAGCTTGCTGGACGGCCTCGTAGGGGGAGCTTTCTTT.

Written as DNA, the CDR3 is TGTGCCAGCAGCCGTGGACAGCCCCCGGGTGAAGCTTTCTTT. As protein: CASSRGQPPGEAFF. The V call is TRBV6-5, the J call TRBJ1-1, with a weak D call TRBD1 (6 bases). The V end lost 6 bases, the J end lost 7 bases, and 18 bases lay between the germline ends. This CDR3 is 14 amino acids long. Per the germline V gene, CDR1 is MNHEY and CDR2 is SVGAGI.

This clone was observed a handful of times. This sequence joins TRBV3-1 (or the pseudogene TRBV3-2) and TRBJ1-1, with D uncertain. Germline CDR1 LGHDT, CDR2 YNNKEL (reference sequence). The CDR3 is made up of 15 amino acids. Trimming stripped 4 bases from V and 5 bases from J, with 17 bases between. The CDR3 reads CASSPRGFRKTEAFF. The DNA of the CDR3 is TGTGCCAGCAGCCCCCGAGGGTTTAGAAAGACTGAAGCTTTCTTT.

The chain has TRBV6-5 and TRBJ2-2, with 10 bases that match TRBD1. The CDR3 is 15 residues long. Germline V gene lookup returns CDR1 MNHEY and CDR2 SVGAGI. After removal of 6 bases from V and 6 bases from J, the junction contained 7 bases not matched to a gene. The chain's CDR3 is CASSGTGVGAGELFF. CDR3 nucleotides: TGTGCCAGCAGCGGGACAGGGGTAGGGGCCGGGGAGCTGTTTTTT.

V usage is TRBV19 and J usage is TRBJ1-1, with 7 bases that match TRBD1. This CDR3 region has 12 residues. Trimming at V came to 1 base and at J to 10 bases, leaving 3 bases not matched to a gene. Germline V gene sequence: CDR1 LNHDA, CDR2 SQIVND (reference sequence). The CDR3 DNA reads TGTGCCAGTAGTATAGGCAGGGGGAGAGCTTTCTTT. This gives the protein CASSIGRGRAFF.

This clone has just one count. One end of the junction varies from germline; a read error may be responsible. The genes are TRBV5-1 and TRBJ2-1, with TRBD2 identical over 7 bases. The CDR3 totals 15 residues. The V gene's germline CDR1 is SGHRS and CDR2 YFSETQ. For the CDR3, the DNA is TGCGCCAGCAGCTTTGGAGCGGGGCCCTACAATGGGCAGTTCTTC. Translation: CASSFGAGPYNGQFF.

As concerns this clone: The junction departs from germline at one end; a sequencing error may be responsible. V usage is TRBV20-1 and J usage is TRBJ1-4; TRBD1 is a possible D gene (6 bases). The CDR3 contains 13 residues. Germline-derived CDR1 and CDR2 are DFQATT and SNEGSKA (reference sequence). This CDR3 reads CSASESGTLREVF. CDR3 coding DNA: TGCAGTGCTAGTGAATCCGGGACACTGCGGGAGGTTTTT.

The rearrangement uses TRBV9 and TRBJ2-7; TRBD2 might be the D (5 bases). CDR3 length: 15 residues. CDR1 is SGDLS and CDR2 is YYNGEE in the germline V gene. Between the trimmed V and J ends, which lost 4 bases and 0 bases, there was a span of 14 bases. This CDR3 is CASSRGWGASYEQYF. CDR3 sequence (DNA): TGTGCCAGCAGCCGGGGTTGGGGTGCCTCCTACGAGCAGTACTTC.

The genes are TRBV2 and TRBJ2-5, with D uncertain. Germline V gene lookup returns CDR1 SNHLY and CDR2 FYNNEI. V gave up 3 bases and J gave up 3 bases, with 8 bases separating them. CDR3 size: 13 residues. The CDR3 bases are TGTGCCAGCAGTGACGCGTTCAAAGAGACCCAGTACTTC. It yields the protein CASSDAFKETQYF.

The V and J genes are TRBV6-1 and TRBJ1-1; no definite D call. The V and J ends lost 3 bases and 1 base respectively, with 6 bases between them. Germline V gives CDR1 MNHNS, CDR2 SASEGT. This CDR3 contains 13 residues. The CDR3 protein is CASSEGGNTEAFF. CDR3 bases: TGTGCCAGCAGTGAGGGAGGGAACACTGAAGCTTTCTTT.

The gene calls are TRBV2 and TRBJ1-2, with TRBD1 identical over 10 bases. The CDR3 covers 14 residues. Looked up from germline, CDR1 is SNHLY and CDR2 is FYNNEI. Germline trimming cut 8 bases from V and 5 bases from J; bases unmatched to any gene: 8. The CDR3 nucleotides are TGTGCCAGCCAGCTACAGGGACAGGGGTATGGCTACACCTTC. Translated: CASQLQGQGYGYTF.

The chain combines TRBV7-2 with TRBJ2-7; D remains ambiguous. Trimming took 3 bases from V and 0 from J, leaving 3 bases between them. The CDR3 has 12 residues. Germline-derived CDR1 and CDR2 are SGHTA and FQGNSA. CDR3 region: CASSFGSYEQYF. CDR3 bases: TGTGCCAGCAGCTTCGGCTCCTACGAGCAGTACTTC. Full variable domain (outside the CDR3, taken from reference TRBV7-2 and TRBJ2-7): GAGVSQSPSNKVTEKGKDVELRCDPISGHTALYWYRQSLGQGLEFLIYFQGNSAPDKSGLPSDRFSAERTGGSVSTLTIQRTQQEDSAVYLCASSFGSYEQYFGPGTRLTVT.

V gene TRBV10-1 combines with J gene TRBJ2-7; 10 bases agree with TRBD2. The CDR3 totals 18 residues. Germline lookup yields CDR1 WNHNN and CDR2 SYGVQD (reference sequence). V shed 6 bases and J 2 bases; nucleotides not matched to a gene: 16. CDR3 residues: CASSASSRLAGDTYEQYF. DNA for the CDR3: TGCGCCAGCAGCGCCTCTTCTCGGCTAGCGGGGGACACCTACGAGCAGTACTTC.

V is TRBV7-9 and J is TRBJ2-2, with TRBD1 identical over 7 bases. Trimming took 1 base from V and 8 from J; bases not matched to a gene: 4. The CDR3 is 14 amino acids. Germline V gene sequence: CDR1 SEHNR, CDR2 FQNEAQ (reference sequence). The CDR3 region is CASSLGTGAGELFF. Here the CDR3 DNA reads TGTGCCAGCAGCTTAGGGACAGGTGCTGGGGAGCTGTTTTTT.

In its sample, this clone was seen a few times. CDR3 amino acids: CASSSSSGSFYEQYF. The CDR3, as DNA: TGTGCCAGCAGCTCCAGTAGCGGTTCCTTTTACGAGCAGTACTTC. V and J are TRBV7-2 and TRBJ2-7, with D possibly matching TRBD2 (6 bases). This CDR3 has 15 residues. Trimming took 4 bases from V and 4 from J, leaving 17 bases between them. The germline gives CDR1 SGHTA, CDR2 FQGNSA.

CDR3 region: CASSQSYRGVQREQYF. CDR3 DNA: TGCGCCAGCAGTCAATCGTACAGGGGGGTTCAGCGCGAGCAGTACTTC. The genes are TRBV23-1 and TRBJ2-7; 8 bases align to TRBD1. TRBV23-1 is recorded as an ORF, its role being uncertain. V lost 0 bases and J lost 6; bases outside the gene matches: 10. CDR3 length: 16 amino acids.